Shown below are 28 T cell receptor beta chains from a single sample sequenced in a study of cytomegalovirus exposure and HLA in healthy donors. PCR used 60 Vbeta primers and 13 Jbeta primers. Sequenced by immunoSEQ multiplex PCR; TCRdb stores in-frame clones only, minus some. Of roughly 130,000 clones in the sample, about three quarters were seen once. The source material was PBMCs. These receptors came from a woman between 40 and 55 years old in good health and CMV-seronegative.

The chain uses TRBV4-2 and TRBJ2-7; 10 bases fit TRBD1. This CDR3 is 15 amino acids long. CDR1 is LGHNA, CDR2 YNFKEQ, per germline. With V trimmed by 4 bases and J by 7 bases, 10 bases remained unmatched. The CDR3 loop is CASSPETGDRGEQYF. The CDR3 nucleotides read TGTGCCAGCAGCCCTGAGACGGGGGACAGGGGAGAGCAGTACTTC.

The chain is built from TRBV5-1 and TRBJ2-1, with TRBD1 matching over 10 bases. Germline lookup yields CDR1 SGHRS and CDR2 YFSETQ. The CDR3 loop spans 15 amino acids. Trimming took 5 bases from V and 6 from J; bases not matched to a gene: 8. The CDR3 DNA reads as TGCGCCAGCAGGCTGGCCGGGACAGGGGTCAATGAGCAGTTCTTC. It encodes CASRLAGTGVNEQFF.

The CDR3, as DNA: TGTGCCAGCAGTTACGGTAGCGGGAGATACGGGGAGCTGTTTTTT. Amino acids: CASSYGSGRYGELFF. J is TRBJ2-2 and V is TRBV28; 9 bases map to TRBD2. V was pared by 4 bases and J by 7 bases, with 7 bases of the junction left unmatched. The CDR3 runs to 15 residues. Germline CDR1 MDHEN, CDR2 SYDVKM.

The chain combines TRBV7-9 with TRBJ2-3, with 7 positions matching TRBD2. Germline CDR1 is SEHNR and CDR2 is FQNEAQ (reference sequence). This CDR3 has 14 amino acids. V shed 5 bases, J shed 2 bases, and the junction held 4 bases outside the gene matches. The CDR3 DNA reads TGTGCCAGCAGCCGCGGGGGTCTCACAGATACGCAGTATTTT. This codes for CASSRGGLTDTQYF.

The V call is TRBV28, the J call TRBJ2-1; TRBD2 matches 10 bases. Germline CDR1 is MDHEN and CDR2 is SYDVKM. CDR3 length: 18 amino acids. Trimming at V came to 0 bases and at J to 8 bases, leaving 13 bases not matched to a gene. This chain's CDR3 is CASSLWGGRLAGWDEQFF. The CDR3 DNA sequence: TGTGCCAGCAGTTTATGGGGAGGAAGACTAGCGGGTTGGGATGAGCAGTTCTTC.

CDR3 protein: CASLGQGSAETQYF. The DNA for the CDR3 is TGTGCCAGCCTGGGACAGGGCTCCGCAGAGACCCAGTACTTC. This chain joins TRBV2 and TRBJ2-5, with 9 bases identical to TRBD1. Trimming removed 8 bases from V and 4 bases from J; junction bases left unmatched: 8. Germline CDR1 SNHLY, CDR2 FYNNEI. CDR3 length equals 14 residues.

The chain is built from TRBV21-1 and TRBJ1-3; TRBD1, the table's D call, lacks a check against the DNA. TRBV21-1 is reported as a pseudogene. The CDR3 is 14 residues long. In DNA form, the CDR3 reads TGTGCCAGCAGCAGCAGTCCCTCTGGAAACACCATATATTTT. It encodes CASSSSPSGNTIYF.

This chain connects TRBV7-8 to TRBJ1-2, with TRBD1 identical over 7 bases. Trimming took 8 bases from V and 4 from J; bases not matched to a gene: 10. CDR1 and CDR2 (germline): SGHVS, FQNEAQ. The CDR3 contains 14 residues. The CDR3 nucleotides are TGTGCCAGCGCTACGCGACAGGGACCCTATGGCTACACCTTC. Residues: CASATRQGPYGYTF.

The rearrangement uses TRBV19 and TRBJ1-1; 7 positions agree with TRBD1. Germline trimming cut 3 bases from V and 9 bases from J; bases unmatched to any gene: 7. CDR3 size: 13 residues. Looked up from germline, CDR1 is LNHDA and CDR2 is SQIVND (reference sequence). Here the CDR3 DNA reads TGTGCCAGTAGTATCCGAGACAGGGACCAAGCTTTCTTT. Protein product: CASSIRDRDQAFF.

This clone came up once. The CDR3 loop is CASSYPRDTTAETQYF. Here the CDR3 DNA reads TGTGCCAGCAGTTATCCAAGGGACACCACGGCGGAGACCCAGTACTTC. This chain uses TRBV6-6 with TRBJ2-5, with D possibly matching TRBD1 (6 bases). The CDR3 loop spans 16 amino acids. The germline gives CDR1 MNHNY, CDR2 SVGAGI (reference sequence). V gave up 3 bases and J gave up 5 bases, with 19 bases separating them.

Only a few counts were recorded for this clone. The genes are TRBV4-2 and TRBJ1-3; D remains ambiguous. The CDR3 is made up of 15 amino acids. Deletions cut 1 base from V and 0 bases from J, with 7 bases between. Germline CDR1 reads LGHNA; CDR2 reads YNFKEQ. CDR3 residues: CASSQGESSGNTIYF. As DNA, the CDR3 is TGTGCCAGCAGCCAAGGGGAGAGCTCTGGAAACACCATATATTTT.

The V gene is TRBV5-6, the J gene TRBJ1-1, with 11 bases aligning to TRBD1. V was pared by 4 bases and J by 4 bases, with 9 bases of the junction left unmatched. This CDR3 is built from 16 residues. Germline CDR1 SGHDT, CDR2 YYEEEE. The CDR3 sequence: CASSTGQGAGGTEAFF. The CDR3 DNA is TGTGCCAGCAGCACCGGACAGGGGGCCGGAGGCACTGAAGCTTTCTTT.

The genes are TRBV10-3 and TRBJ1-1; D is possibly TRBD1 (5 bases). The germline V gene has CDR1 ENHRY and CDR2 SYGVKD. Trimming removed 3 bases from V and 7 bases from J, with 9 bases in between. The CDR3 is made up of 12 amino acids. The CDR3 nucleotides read TGTGCCATCAGTGATAAAAGGGGTGAAGCTTTCTTT. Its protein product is CAISDKRGEAFF.

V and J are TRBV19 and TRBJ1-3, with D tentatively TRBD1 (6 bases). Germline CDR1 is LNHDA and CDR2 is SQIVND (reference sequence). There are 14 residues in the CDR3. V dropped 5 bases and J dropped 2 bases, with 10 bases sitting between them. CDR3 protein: CASSPQGPGNTIYF. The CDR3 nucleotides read TGTGCCAGTAGTCCACAGGGTCCTGGAAACACCATATATTTT.

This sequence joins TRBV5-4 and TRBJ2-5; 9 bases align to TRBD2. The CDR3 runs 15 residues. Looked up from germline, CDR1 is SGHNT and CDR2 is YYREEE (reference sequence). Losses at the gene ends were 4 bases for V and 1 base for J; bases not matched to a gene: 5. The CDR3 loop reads CASSRAGGLQETQYF. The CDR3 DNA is TGTGCCAGCAGCAGAGCGGGAGGACTCCAAGAGACCCAGTACTTC. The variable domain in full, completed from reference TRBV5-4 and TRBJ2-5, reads ETGVTQSPTHLIKTRGQQVTLRCSSQSGHNTVSWYQQALGQGPQFIFQYYREEENGRGNFPPRFSGLQFPNYSSELNVNALELDDSALYLCASSRAGGLQETQYFGPGTRLLVL.

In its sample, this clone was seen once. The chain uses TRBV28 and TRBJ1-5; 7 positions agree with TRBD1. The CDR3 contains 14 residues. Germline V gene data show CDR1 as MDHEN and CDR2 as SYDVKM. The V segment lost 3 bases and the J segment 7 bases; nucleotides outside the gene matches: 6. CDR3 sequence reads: CASSLTGIGQPQHF. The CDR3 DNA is TGTGCCAGCAGTTTGACAGGGATCGGGCAGCCCCAGCATTTT.

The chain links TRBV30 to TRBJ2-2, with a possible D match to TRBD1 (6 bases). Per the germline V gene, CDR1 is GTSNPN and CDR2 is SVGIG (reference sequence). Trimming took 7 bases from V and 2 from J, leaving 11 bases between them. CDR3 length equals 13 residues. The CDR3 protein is CAFDRTNTGELFF. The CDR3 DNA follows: TGTGCCTTTGACAGGACTAACACCGGGGAGCTGTTTTTT.

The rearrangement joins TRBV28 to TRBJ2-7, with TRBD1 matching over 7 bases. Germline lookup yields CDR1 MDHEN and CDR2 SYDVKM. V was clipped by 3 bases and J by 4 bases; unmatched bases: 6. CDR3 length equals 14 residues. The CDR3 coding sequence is TGTGCCAGCAGTTTGGGGGACAGACCGTACGAGCAGTACTTC. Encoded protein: CASSLGDRPYEQYF.

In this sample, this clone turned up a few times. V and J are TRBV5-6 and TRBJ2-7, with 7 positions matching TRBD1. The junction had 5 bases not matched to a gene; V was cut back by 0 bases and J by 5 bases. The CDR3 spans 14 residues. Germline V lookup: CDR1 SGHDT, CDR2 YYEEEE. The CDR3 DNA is TGTGCCAGCAGCTTGGGTACGGGACAGCACGAGCAGTACTTC. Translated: CASSLGTGQHEQYF.

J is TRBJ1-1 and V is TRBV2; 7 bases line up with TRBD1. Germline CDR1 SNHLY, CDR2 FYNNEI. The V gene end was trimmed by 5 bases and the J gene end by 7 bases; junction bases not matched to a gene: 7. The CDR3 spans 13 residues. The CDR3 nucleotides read TGTGCCAGCAGTAGCTTAGGGGGCTTTGAAGCTTTCTTT. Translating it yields CASSSLGGFEAFF.

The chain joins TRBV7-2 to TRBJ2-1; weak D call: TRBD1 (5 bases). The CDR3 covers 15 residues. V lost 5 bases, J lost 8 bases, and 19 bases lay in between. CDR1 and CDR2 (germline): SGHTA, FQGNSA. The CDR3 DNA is TGTGCCAGCAGCGCTCTAGGGGCCGTAGGGGATGAGCAGTTCTTC. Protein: CASSALGAVGDEQFF.

The CDR3 coding sequence is TGTGCCAGCAGTTTATTACGTGGCCCAGGGGACACCGGGGAGCTGTTTTTT. Translating it yields CASSLLRGPGDTGELFF. The chain joins TRBV27 to TRBJ2-2; weak D call: TRBD1 (6 bases). CDR3 size: 17 residues. Germline CDR1 MNHEY, CDR2 SMNVEV (reference sequence). V was clipped by 1 base and J by 3 bases, with 15 bases between them.

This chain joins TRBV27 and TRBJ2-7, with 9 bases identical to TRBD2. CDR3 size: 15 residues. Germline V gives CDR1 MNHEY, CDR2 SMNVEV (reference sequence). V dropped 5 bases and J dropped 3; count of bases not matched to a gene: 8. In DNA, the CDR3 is TGTGCCAGCAGTCCTCCGGGACTAGCTTACTACGAGCAGTACTTC. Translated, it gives CASSPPGLAYYEQYF.

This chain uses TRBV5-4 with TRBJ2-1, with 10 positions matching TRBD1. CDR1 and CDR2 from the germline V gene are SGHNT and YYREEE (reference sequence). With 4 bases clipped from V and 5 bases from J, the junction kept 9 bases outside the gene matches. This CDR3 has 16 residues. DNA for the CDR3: TGTGCCAGCAGCCCAAGTCCCGGGACAGGGGACAATGAGCAGTTCTTC. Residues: CASSPSPGTGDNEQFF.

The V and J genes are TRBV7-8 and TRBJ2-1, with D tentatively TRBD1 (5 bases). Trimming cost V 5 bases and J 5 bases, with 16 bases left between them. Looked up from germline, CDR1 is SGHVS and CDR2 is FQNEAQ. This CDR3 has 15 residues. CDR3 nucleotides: TGTGCCAGCAGCCCCAGCTATCCCAGGGACAATGAGCAGTTCTTC. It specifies CASSPSYPRDNEQFF.

The CDR3 is CASSPPGRDDSPLHF. The CDR3 nucleotides read TGTGCCAGCTCACCACCAGGCAGGGATGATTCACCCCTCCACTTT. The genes are TRBV18 and TRBJ1-6; D perhaps matches TRBD1 (5 bases). This CDR3 comprises 15 residues. Germline lookup yields CDR1 KGHSH and CDR2 LQKENI. Trimming removed 0 bases from V and 8 bases from J, with 11 bases in between.

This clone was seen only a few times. CDR3 DNA sequence: TGTGCCAGCAGCTTAGATTCGAGCGGGGGGAAGCAGTACTTC. Translating gives CASSLDSSGGKQYF. V and J are TRBV11-3 and TRBJ2-7, with TRBD2 matching 9 bases. The CDR3 runs to 14 residues. Germline V gives CDR1 SGHNT, CDR2 YENEEA. With V trimmed by 0 bases and J by 8 bases, 5 bases remained unmatched.

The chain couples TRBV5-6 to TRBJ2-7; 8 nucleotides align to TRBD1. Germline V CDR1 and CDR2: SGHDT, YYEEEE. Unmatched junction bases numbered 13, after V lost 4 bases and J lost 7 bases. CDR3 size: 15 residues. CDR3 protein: CASSTGTGPAKEQYF. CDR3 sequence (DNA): TGTGCCAGCAGCACCGGGACAGGTCCGGCGAAGGAGCAGTACTTC. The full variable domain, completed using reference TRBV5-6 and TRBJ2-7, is DAGVTQSPTHLIKTRGQQVTLRCSPKSGHDTVSWYQQALGQGPQFIFQYYEEEERQRGNFPDRFSGHQFPNYSSELNVNALLLGDSALYLCASSTGTGPAKEQYFGPGTRLTVT.